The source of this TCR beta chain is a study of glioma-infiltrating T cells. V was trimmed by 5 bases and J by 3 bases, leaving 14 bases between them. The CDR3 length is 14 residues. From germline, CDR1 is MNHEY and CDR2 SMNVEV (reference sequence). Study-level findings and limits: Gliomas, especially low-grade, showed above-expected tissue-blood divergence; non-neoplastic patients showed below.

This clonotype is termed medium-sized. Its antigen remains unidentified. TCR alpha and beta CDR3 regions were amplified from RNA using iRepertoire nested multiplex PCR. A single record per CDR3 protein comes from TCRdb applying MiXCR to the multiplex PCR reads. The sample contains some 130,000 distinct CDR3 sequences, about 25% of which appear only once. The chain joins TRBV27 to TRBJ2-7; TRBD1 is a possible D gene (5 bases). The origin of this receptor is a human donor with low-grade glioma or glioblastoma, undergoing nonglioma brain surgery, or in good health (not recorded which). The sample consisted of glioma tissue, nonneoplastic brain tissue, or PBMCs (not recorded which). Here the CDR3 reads CASSPLWQGYEQYV. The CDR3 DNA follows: TGTGCCAGCAGTCCTCTTTGGCAGGGCTACGAGCAGTACGTC.